A single sample gave rise to the 30 T cell receptor beta chains below, sequenced in a study of T cell responses to AZD1222 COVID-19 vaccine. TCRdb's copy holds only in-frame clones and misses some; the assay was immunoSEQ multiplex PCR. The profile covers 90,000 or so clones, with approximately 89% appearing a single time and approximately 5% taken by the ten largest. The sequencing used peripheral blood, collected 28 days after the second AZD1222 dose. The receptors originated from an adult who received the AZD1222 COVID-19 vaccine.

There are a few counts of this clone. The CDR3 sequence: CASSLAGQEGEQYF. The CDR3 bases are TGCGCCAGCAGCTTGGCGGGGCAGGAAGGCGAGCAGTACTTC. The rearrangement links TRBV5-1 to TRBJ2-7; possibly TRBD1 or TRBD2 for D (5 bases each). The CDR3 extends over 14 amino acids. Germline V gene data show CDR1 as SGHRS and CDR2 as YFSETQ. V gave up 0 bases and J gave up 6 bases, with 13 bases separating them.

The chain is built from TRBV7-9 and TRBJ1-1; D remains ambiguous. With 5 bases removed from V and 2 bases from J, the gap between germline ends came to 15 bases. Per the germline V gene, CDR1 is SEHNR and CDR2 is FQNEAQ (reference sequence). The CDR3 runs to 15 residues. Here the CDR3 reads CASSPAGGYNTEAFF. The CDR3 DNA reads TGTGCCAGCAGCCCCGCCGGTGGATACAACACTGAAGCTTTCTTT.

The rearrangement links TRBV28 to TRBJ1-6, with a tentative D call TRBD1 (6 bases). Germline values: CDR1 MDHEN, CDR2 SYDVKM. This CDR3 region has 15 residues. Trimming pared 6 bases from V and 4 bases from J, leaving 13 bases between. CDR3 in amino acids: CASSPVGGYNSPLHF. In DNA, the CDR3 is TGTGCCAGCAGCCCCGTAGGGGGGTATAATTCACCCCTCCACTTT. Variable domain in full (rest from reference TRBV28 and TRBJ1-6): DVKVTQSSRYLVKRTGEKVFLECVQDMDHENMFWYRQDPGLGLRLIYFSYDVKMKEKGDIPEGYSVSREKKERFSLILESASTNQTSMYLCASSPVGGYNSPLHFGNGTRLTVT.

The chain is built from TRBV6-5 and TRBJ2-7, with D possibly matching TRBD2 (6 bases). The length of the CDR3 is 12 residues. Trimming took off 7 bases at V and 3 bases at J, with 10 bases between the two ends. Germline lookup yields CDR1 MNHEY and CDR2 SVGAGI. The CDR3 DNA is TGTGCCAGCAAAATAGCGGTCTACGAGCAGTACTTC. The encoded protein is CASKIAVYEQYF.

The rearrangement links TRBV9 to TRBJ2-3, with 8 bases that match TRBD2. From germline, CDR1 is SGDLS and CDR2 YYNGEE. The CDR3 is made up of 14 amino acids. J gave up 4 bases and V 0 bases, and 1 base lay outside the gene matches. CDR3 bases: TGTGCCAGCAGCGTAGTTAGCGGGGCAGATACGCAGTATTTT. Translating it yields CASSVVSGADTQYF.

The chain links TRBV3-1 (or the pseudogene TRBV3-2) to TRBJ2-2; D might be TRBD1 (6 bases). This CDR3 has 17 residues. Germline V gene sequence: CDR1 LGHDT, CDR2 YNNKEL (reference sequence). V was pared by 1 base and J by 8 bases, with 20 bases between. CDR3 bases: TGTGCCAGCAGCCAAGCCTGGACGGACAGCCCCCTTGGGGAGCTGTTTTTT. Protein product: CASSQAWTDSPLGELFF.

This clone occurred once. J is TRBJ1-1 and V is TRBV5-6, with TRBD1 identical over 7 bases. CDR1 SGHDT and CDR2 YYEEEE come from the germline V gene. The CDR3 sequence is 14 residues long. Trimming took 3 bases from V and 1 from J; bases not matched to a gene: 3. This chain's CDR3 is CASSSGTENTEAFF. CDR3 sequence (DNA): TGTGCCAGCAGCTCCGGGACAGAGAACACTGAAGCTTTCTTT.

V gene TRBV4-1 combines with J gene TRBJ1-1; unclear D gene. The CDR3 sequence is 16 residues long. Trimming cost V 0 bases and J 1 base, with 12 bases left between them. Germline loops: CDR1 MGHRA, CDR2 YSYEKL. In nucleotides, the CDR3 is TGCGCCAGCAGCCAAGATGAAGTCCAGGCGAACACTGAAGCTTTCTTT. The encoded protein is CASSQDEVQANTEAFF.

The chain has TRBV28 and TRBJ1-3; perhaps TRBD1 as D (6 bases). This CDR3 has 16 residues. Trimming took 1 base from V and 4 from J, leaving 14 bases between them. Germline V lookup: CDR1 MDHEN, CDR2 SYDVKM. This CDR3 reads CASSLLGQYQGNTIYF. CDR3 sequence (DNA): TGTGCCAGCAGTTTATTAGGACAGTACCAGGGAAACACCATATATTTT.

The genes are TRBV27 and TRBJ1-3, with D possibly being TRBD1 (5 bases). CDR3 length: 15 amino acids. The V gene lost 5 bases and the J gene lost 2 bases, with 13 bases spanning the gap. The V gene's germline CDR1 is MNHEY and CDR2 SMNVEV (reference sequence). CDR3 DNA sequence: TGTGCCAGCAGTCCCGTTTTGGGGGCTGGAAACACCATATATTTT. It yields the protein CASSPVLGAGNTIYF.

This sequence joins TRBV10-3 and TRBJ2-1; D remains unclear. The V end was cut by 0 bases, the J end by 0 bases, with 6 bases between. Germline loops: CDR1 ENHRY, CDR2 SYGVKD. The CDR3 is 15 amino acids. The CDR3: CAISESVSSYNEQFF. In DNA form, the CDR3 reads TGTGCCATCAGTGAGTCGGTGAGCTCCTACAATGAGCAGTTCTTC.

The chain employs TRBV5-1 and TRBJ1-3, with D unresolved. This CDR3 has 15 amino acids. V lost 0 bases and J lost 2, with 9 bases in between. The germline CDR1 and CDR2 sequences are SGHRS and YFSETQ. In nucleotides, the CDR3 is TGCGCCAGCAGCTTGGAAGGAACGCCTGGAAACACCATATATTTT. It codes for CASSLEGTPGNTIYF.

This clone was picked up a small number of times. The rearrangement links TRBV11-2 to TRBJ2-3, with 11 bases that match TRBD2. J gave up 5 bases and V 3 bases, and 7 bases lay outside the gene matches. Germline V gene data show CDR1 as SGHAT and CDR2 as FQNNGV. The CDR3 covers 16 residues. Here the CDR3 DNA reads TGTGCCAGCAGCTTTGGTAGCGGGGGGGCTGGAGATACGCAGTATTTT. Translation: CASSFGSGGAGDTQYF.

The V and J genes are TRBV4-3 and TRBJ2-3, with D unclear. CDR1 LGHNA and CDR2 YSLEER come from the germline V gene. The CDR3 runs to 14 residues. The V and J ends lost 0 bases and 2 bases respectively, with 6 bases between them. The CDR3 bases are TGCGCCAGCAGCCAAGATTCTCTCACAGATACGCAGTATTTT. This codes for CASSQDSLTDTQYF.

CDR3 coding DNA: TGTGCCATCAGTGGAGGGGGCATCGAGACCCAGTACTTC. It is translated as CAISGGGIETQYF. The chain links TRBV10-3 to TRBJ2-5; TRBD1 aligns across 7 bases. Germline CDR1 reads ENHRY; CDR2 reads SYGVKD. The CDR3 covers 13 residues. V gave up 4 bases and J gave up 5 bases; unmatched junction bases: 4.

The V call is TRBV3-1 (or the pseudogene TRBV3-2), the J call TRBJ2-3, with TRBD1 matching over 10 bases. V lost 4 bases to trimming and J lost 3 bases; unmatched junction nucleotides: 10. From germline, CDR1 is LGHDT and CDR2 YNNKEL (reference sequence). The CDR3 sequence is 17 residues long. The DNA of the CDR3 is TGTGCCAGCAGCCGAGAAAAGCGGACAGGGGGTACAGATACGCAGTATTTT. This translates into CASSREKRTGGTDTQYF.

The V call is TRBV13, the J call TRBJ2-7, with a weak D call TRBD2 (7 bases). In germline, CDR1 is PRHDT, CDR2 FYEKMQ (reference sequence). Trimming pared 5 bases from V and 3 bases from J, leaving 8 bases between. The CDR3 sequence is 12 residues long. The CDR3 DNA sequence: TGTGCCAGCAGCAGGGGGGGCTACGAGCAGTACGTC. Its protein is CASSRGGYEQYV.

The V call is TRBV5-1, the J call TRBJ1-5, with D possibly TRBD1 on 6 matching bases. Germline V CDR1 and CDR2: SGHRS, YFSETQ. V was shortened by 0 bases and J by 6 bases, with 10 bases between the two germline ends. CDR3 length: 14 residues. CDR3 amino acids: CASSLGQDGQPQHF. The CDR3, as DNA: TGCGCCAGCAGCTTGGGACAGGATGGTCAGCCCCAGCATTTT.

This chain connects TRBV4-3 to TRBJ2-7; D not certain. The germline V and J ends were trimmed by 0 bases and 4 bases, with 4 bases remaining between them. The CDR3 spans 12 residues. The germline CDR1 and CDR2 sequences are LGHNA and YSLEER. CDR3 protein: CASSQDRYEQYF. The CDR3 region has the DNA TGCGCCAGCAGCCAAGATAGGTACGAGCAGTACTTC.

The chain is built from TRBV19 and TRBJ1-2; D is ambiguous. The CDR3 runs 11 residues. Trimming cost V 5 bases and J 2 bases, with 3 bases left between them. Germline V gene data show CDR1 as LNHDA and CDR2 as SQIVND (reference sequence). CDR3 in DNA: TGTGCCAGTAGTGGGAACTATGGCTACACCTTC. Translating it yields CASSGNYGYTF. Supplemented by reference TRBV19 and TRBJ1-2, the full variable domain reads DGGITQSPKYLFRKEGQNVTLSCEQNLNHDAMYWYRQDPGQGLRLIYYSQIVNDFQKGDIAEGYSVSREKKESFPLTVTSAQKNPTAFYLCASSGNYGYTFGSGTRLTVV.

This clone has only one observation. The chain links TRBV19 to TRBJ2-3; no reliable D call. Germline CDR1 is LNHDA and CDR2 is SQIVND (reference sequence). The CDR3 runs to 14 residues. V was cut by 3 bases and J by 2 bases, with 9 bases left in between. DNA for the CDR3: TGTGCCAGTAGTATCAGAGCATACACAGATACGCAGTATTTT. Encoded protein: CASSIRAYTDTQYF.

The V and J genes are TRBV21-1 and TRBJ1-1. TRBV21-1 is described as a pseudogene. The CDR3 totals 17 residues. The CDR3 loop is CASSAKGGRGVNTEAFF. As DNA, the CDR3 is TGTGCCAGCAGCGCCAAGGGGGGGCGTGGAGTGAACACTGAAGCTTTCTTT.

The chain is built from TRBV29-1 and TRBJ2-7, with 11 bases fitting TRBD1. J lost 4 bases, V lost 6 bases, and 5 bases had no gene match. CDR3 length: 13 amino acids. CDR1 SQVTM and CDR2 ANQGSEA come from the germline V gene. CDR3 nucleotides: TGCAGCGTCGGGACAGGGGGTTTATACGAGCAGTACTTC. Its translation is CSVGTGGLYEQYF.

The chain carries TRBV11-2 and TRBJ2-7, with D possibly being TRBD1 or TRBD2 (6 bases each). The CDR3 length is 14 residues. Per the germline V gene, CDR1 is SGHAT and CDR2 is FQNNGV. V was clipped by 2 bases and J by 2 bases, with 10 bases between them. Here the CDR3 DNA reads TGTGCCAGCAGCTTACGGGGGCCTACCTACGAGCAGTACTTC. It yields the protein CASSLRGPTYEQYF.

The rearrangement joins TRBV5-6 to TRBJ2-7; the match to TRBD2 covers 11 bases. The length of the CDR3 is 15 residues. Germline values: CDR1 SGHDT, CDR2 YYEEEE. The ends lost 4 bases at V and 4 bases at J; junction bases unmatched: 7. CDR3 nucleotides: TGTGCCAGCAGCGGCGCGACTAGCGGGGCTTACGAGCAGTACGTC. It codes for CASSGATSGAYEQYV.

This chain joins TRBV30 and TRBJ2-3; 13 bases are a match to TRBD2. V trimming: 0 bases; J trimming: 1 base; junction bases outside the gene matches: 1. This CDR3 region has 16 residues. Germline CDR1 reads GTSNPN; CDR2 reads SVGIG (reference sequence). CDR3 sequence (DNA): TGTGCCTGGAGTGTCGGACTAGCGGGGGGCACAGATACGCAGTATTTT. Translation gives CAWSVGLAGGTDTQYF.

This clone showed up just a few times. The chain has TRBV6-5 and TRBJ2-7; D may be TRBD1 (6 bases). This CDR3 region has 12 residues. Trimming cost V 6 bases and J 3 bases, with 9 bases left between them. Germline V gene data show CDR1 as MNHEY and CDR2 as SVGAGI. CDR3 amino acids: CASRDSYYEQYV. The CDR3 DNA sequence: TGTGCCAGCAGGGACAGCTACTACGAGCAGTACGTC.

The chain joins TRBV7-9 to TRBJ1-1; TRBD1 matches at 9 bases. Trimming took 5 bases from V and 7 from J; bases not matched to a gene: 11. The CDR3 covers 15 residues. Germline V CDR1 and CDR2: SEHNR, FQNEAQ (reference sequence). CDR3 bases: TGTGCCAGCAGCGCTGGGACAGGGCGCATGGGTGAAGCTTTCTTT. Encoded protein: CASSAGTGRMGEAFF. The complete variable domain, with remaining parts taken from reference TRBV7-9 and TRBJ1-1, reads DTGVSQNPRHKITKRGQNVTFRCDPISEHNRLYWYRQTLGQGPEFLTYFQNEAQLEKSRLLSDRFSAERPKGSFSTLEIQRTEQGDSAMYLCASSAGTGRMGEAFFGQGTRLTVV.

CDR3 region: CASSRGTGVWQETQYF. The CDR3 DNA is TGCGCCAGCAGCCGGGGGACAGGGGTATGGCAAGAGACCCAGTACTTC. The V call is TRBV5-1, the J call TRBJ2-5; 10 nucleotides agree with TRBD1. V was clipped by 4 bases and J by 2 bases; unmatched bases: 8. This CDR3 spans 16 amino acids. Per the germline V gene, CDR1 is SGHRS and CDR2 is YFSETQ.

The chain joins TRBV29-1 to TRBJ1-6; 7 bases are shared with TRBD1. Trimming cost V 7 bases and J 0 bases; bases outside gene matches: 12. CDR3 length: 17 amino acids. Germline CDR1 and CDR2: SQVTM and ANQGSEA. The DNA for the CDR3 is TGCAGCGCTCTTAACAGGGGTCTTAGCTCCTATAATTCACCCCTCCACTTT. This sequence encodes CSALNRGLSSYNSPLHF.